These T cell receptor beta chains were read from a single sample in a study of shared clonotypes between healthy human individuals. The data were produced by immunoSEQ multiplex PCR, yet TCRdb's version contains in-frame clones alone and is incomplete. The sample has about 680,000 clones, 92% seen once. Sequenced material: naive CD8+ T cells sorted from blood. The receptors shown here come from a man aged 25-45 years in good health. Each CDR3 is given with its conserved first and last residue. D genes are given only for firm matches. Clone sizes are given selectively: once, few, many, or a class where the clone is expanded.

j_call	v_call	d_call	clone_size	cdr3_length	cdr3_aa	cdr3_nt
TRBJ1-2	TRBV27	-	once	13	CASSLGLTYGYTF	TGTGCCAGCAGTTTGGGGCTTACTTATGGCTACACCTTC
TRBJ1-1	TRBV15	-	-	14	CATSRWEGDTEAFF	TGTGCCACCAGCAGATGGGAAGGGGACACTGAAGCTTTCTTT
TRBJ1-1	TRBV30	TRBD1	-	14	CAWTAGQGGTEAFF	TGTGCCTGGACCGCGGGACAGGGTGGGACTGAAGCTTTCTTT
TRBJ2-2	TRBV7-9	-	-	13	CASSSWGPGELFF	TGTGCCAGCAGCTCCTGGGGGCCCGGGGAGCTGTTTTTT
TRBJ2-5	TRBV7-8	TRBD1	once	15	CASSIRTGAQETQYF	TGTGCCAGCAGCATACGAACAGGGGCCCAAGAGACCCAGTACTTC
TRBJ2-7	TRBV7-7	-	-	13	CASSLSTGYEQYF	TGTGCTAGCAGCTTATCCACAGGGTACGAGCAGTACTTC
TRBJ2-7	TRBV6-6	-	-	12	CATRDIRYEQYF	TGTGCCACCCGGGACATCCGCTACGAGCAGTACTTC
TRBJ2-5	TRBV7-9	-	-	13	CASRTEGGETQYF	TGTGCCAGCAGGACCGAGGGTGGGGAGACCCAGTACTTC
TRBJ2-3	TRBV4-1	TRBD2	-	20	CASSQEGTGTLAGVEDTQYF	TGCGCCAGCAGCCAAGAAGGGACCGGGACACTAGCGGGAGTGGAAGATACGCAGTATTTT
TRBJ2-4	TRBV27	-	-	15	CASSLASVGGNIQYF	TGTGCCAGCAGTTTGGCGAGCGTAGGGGGAAACATTCAGTACTTC
TRBJ1-3	TRBV6-5	-	-	14	CASYDGGTGNTIYF	TGTGCCAGCTATGACGGCGGAACTGGAAACACCATATATTTT
TRBJ2-1	TRBV6-5	-	-	15	CASSSLQSSYNEQFF	TGTGCCAGCAGTTCCCTCCAGAGCTCCTACAATGAGCAGTTCTTC
TRBJ2-1	TRBV6-5	-	-	15	CASSPDLSSYNEQFF	TGTGCCAGCAGTCCCGACCTGAGCTCCTACAATGAGCAGTTCTTC
TRBJ2-1	TRBV28	-	-	14	CASSLSLVGNEQFF	TGTGCCAGCAGTTTATCGTTAGTGGGGAATGAGCAGTTCTTC
TRBJ1-5	TRBV28	-	-	15	CASSKPQGWDQPQHF	TGTGCCAGCAGTAAACCACAGGGTTGGGATCAGCCCCAGCATTTT
TRBJ2-2	TRBV4-1	TRBD1	-	15	CASSRTGGNTGELFF	TGCGCCAGCAGCCGGACAGGGGGCAACACCGGGGAGCTGTTTTTT
TRBJ2-7	TRBV7-2	-	-	13	CASSLNPASGQYF	TGTGCCAGCAGCTTAAACCCAGCCAGCGGGCAGTACTTC
TRBJ2-2	TRBV29-1	-	-	13	CSVLQANTGELFF	TGCAGCGTTCTACAGGCGAACACCGGGGAGCTGTTTTTT
TRBJ2-1	TRBV6-5	TRBD2	-	15	CATQARGTSGNEQFF	TGTGCCACACAGGCGAGAGGGACTAGCGGCAATGAGCAGTTCTTC
TRBJ2-3	TRBV27	TRBD2	-	16	CASSLNIASGGDTQYF	TGTGCCAGCAGTTTAAATATTGCTAGCGGGGGAGATACGCAGTATTTT
TRBJ2-1	TRBV11-2	-	-	16	CASSLEPPPWDNEQFF	TGTGCCAGCAGCTTAGAGCCCCCTCCATGGGACAATGAGCAGTTCTTC
TRBJ2-3	TRBV28	-	-	18	CASSLRDRGRTHTDTQYF	TGTGCCAGCAGTTTACGGGACCGGGGGAGGACACACACAGATACGCAGTATTTT
TRBJ2-5	TRBV7-9	-	-	15	CASSLELGYQETQYF	TGTGCCAGCAGCTTAGAGCTGGGGTACCAAGAGACCCAGTACTTC
TRBJ2-1	TRBV5-1	TRBD2	-	15	CASSSSGTEYNEQFF	TGCGCCAGCAGCTCTAGCGGGACAGAGTACAATGAGCAGTTCTTC
TRBJ2-7	TRBV13	-	few	14	CASSAPQDSYEQYF	TGTGCCAGCAGCGCCCCCCAGGACAGCTACGAGCAGTACTTC
TRBJ2-1	TRBV30	TRBD1	-	14	CAGTPGQIYNEQFF	TGTGCCGGAACTCCGGGACAGATATACAATGAGCAGTTCTTC
TRBJ2-2	TRBV13	TRBD2	-	14	CASSPREGTGELFF	TGTGCCAGCAGCCCCCGGGAGGGCACCGGGGAGCTGTTTTTT
TRBJ1-1	TRBV15	-	-	14	CATSRVAGNTEAFF	TGTGCCACCAGCAGAGTAGCGGGGAACACTGAAGCTTTCTTT
TRBJ2-5	TRBV30	TRBD2	-	14	CAWTRTSGKETQYF	TGTGCCTGGACAAGGACTAGCGGGAAAGAGACCCAGTACTTC
TRBJ2-3	TRBV7-6	TRBD2	-	15	CASSSEASGGDTQYF	TGTGCCAGCAGCTCAGAGGCTAGCGGGGGAGATACGCAGTATTTT
TRBJ2-7	TRBV7-6	-	-	14	CASSWGQETYEQYF	TGTGCCAGCAGCTGGGGGCAGGAGACCTACGAGCAGTACTTC
TRBJ2-3	TRBV29-1	TRBD2	-	16	CSVRSSAGLSTDTQYF	TGCAGCGTTAGGTCCTCAGCGGGATTGAGCACAGATACGCAGTATTTT
TRBJ2-7	TRBV28	TRBD1	-	14	CASSLSVTGYEQYF	TGTGCCAGCAGTTTATCAGTGACAGGGTACGAGCAGTACTTC
TRBJ2-7	TRBV28	-	-	11	CASSDFYEQYF	TGTGCCAGCTCGGACTTTTACGAGCAGTACTTC
TRBJ2-2	TRBV13	-	-	14	CASSLGLNTGELFF	TGTGCCAGCAGCTTGGGCTTGAACACCGGGGAGCTGTTTTTT
TRBJ1-4	TRBV7-6	TRBD1	-	19	CASSLRQGFGLGTNEKLFF	TGTGCCAGCAGCCTGCGACAGGGGTTTGGGCTTGGAACTAATGAAAAACTGTTTTTT
TRBJ2-7	TRBV11-2	TRBD1	once	14	CASSRDRPSYEQYF	TGTGCCAGCAGCCGGGACAGGCCGTCCTACGAGCAGTACTTC
TRBJ2-2	TRBV7-6	TRBD1	-	15	CASSSGQGYTGELFF	TGTGCCAGCAGCTCGGGACAGGGGTACACCGGGGAGCTGTTTTTT
TRBJ2-1	TRBV4-3	TRBD2	-	17	CASSQDLAGNSYNEQFF	TGCGCCAGCAGCCAAGATTTAGCGGGAAACTCCTACAATGAGCAGTTCTTC
TRBJ2-7	TRBV29-1	TRBD1	-	12	CSYRGPTYEQYF	TGCAGTTACAGGGGGCCAACCTACGAGCAGTACTTC
TRBJ2-5	TRBV28	-	-	13	CASSRDQRETQYF	TGTGCCAGCAGTCGAGACCAAAGGGAGACCCAGTACTTC
TRBJ2-1	TRBV27	TRBD2	once	16	CASRPGLAGAYNEQFF	TGTGCCAGCAGACCGGGACTAGCGGGAGCGTACAATGAGCAGTTCTTC
TRBJ2-7	TRBV5-4	TRBD1	-	14	CASSFSGGVYEQYF	TGTGCCAGCAGCTTTTCAGGGGGAGTCTACGAGCAGTACTTC
TRBJ2-7	TRBV7-2	-	-	12	CASSLENYEQYF	TGTGCCAGCAGCTTAGAAAACTACGAGCAGTACTTC
TRBJ1-5	TRBV28	TRBD1	-	16	CASSYRYRGSNQPQHF	TGTGCCAGCAGTTATAGATACAGGGGTAGCAATCAGCCCCAGCATTTT
TRBJ2-7	TRBV10-2	TRBD2	-	15	CASSEPLAGEGEQYF	TGCGCCAGCAGTGAGCCCCTAGCGGGAGAAGGCGAGCAGTACTTC
TRBJ2-7	TRBV28	-	-	17	CTSSFPTYSRDTYEQYF	TGTACCAGCAGTTTCCCCACGTATTCAAGGGATACCTACGAGCAGTACTTC
TRBJ2-1	TRBV7-6	TRBD2	-	15	CASSPLAGVYNEQFF	TGTGCCAGCAGCCCCCTTGCGGGAGTATACAATGAGCAGTTCTTC
TRBJ1-5	TRBV27	-	-	13	CASSLGSGQPQHF	TGTGCCAGCAGTTTGGGGTCGGGACAGCCCCAGCATTTT
TRBJ1-1	TRBV7-6	-	-	15	CASSSAITRNTEAFF	TGTGCCAGCAGCTCCGCAATTACACGGAACACTGAAGCTTTCTTT
TRBJ2-5	TRBV25-1	-	-	13	CASSETGPETQYF	TGTGCCAGCAGTGAAACAGGGCCTGAGACCCAGTACTTC
TRBJ2-2	TRBV27	-	-	12	CASSKGSGELFF	TGTGCCAGCAGTAAAGGGTCCGGGGAGCTGTTTTTT
TRBJ2-7	TRBV7-7	-	-	13	CASSLDPGYEQYF	TGTGCTAGCAGCTTAGACCCCGGATACGAGCAGTACTTC
TRBJ2-7	TRBV15	TRBD1	-	16	CATSRDLRQGNYEQYF	TGTGCCACCAGCAGAGATCTCCGACAGGGAAACTACGAGCAGTACTTC
TRBJ2-7	TRBV4-1	-	-	14	CASSPEYRAREQYF	TGCGCCAGCAGCCCCGAGTACAGGGCTCGGGAGCAGTACTTC
TRBJ1-5	TRBV28	TRBD1	-	14	CASSLDRVNQPQHF	TGTGCCAGCAGTCTCGACAGGGTTAATCAGCCCCAGCATTTT
TRBJ2-7	TRBV4-3	-	-	14	CASSQDRVAYEQYF	TGCGCCAGCAGCCAAGATAGAGTAGCCTACGAGCAGTACTTC
TRBJ2-2	TRBV11-2	-	-	11	CANAGTGELFF	TGTGCCAACGCAGGGACCGGGGAGCTGTTTTTT
TRBJ2-3	TRBV9	TRBD2	once	17	CASSVDPLAGDTDTQYF	TGTGCCAGCAGCGTAGACCCTCTAGCGGGAGACACAGATACGCAGTATTTT
TRBJ2-7	TRBV7-8	-	-	15	CASSLEASGSYEQYF	TGTGCCAGCAGCTTAGAGGCCAGTGGCTCCTACGAGCAGTACTTC